The entry that follows covers one TCR beta chain sequence. What it recognizes is unknown. The junction differs from germline at one of its ends, possibly a read error. The CDR3 sequence is 14 residues long. Germline CDR1 MNHEY, CDR2 SVGEGT. The data were taken from a study of blood T cells in healthy people across ages. General study points: In the absence of known donor CMV status, changes in expanded clonotypes were possibly confounded.

Alongside a J-beta primer mix, a sample-barcoded 5' primer served in a second PCR lasting about 7 to 11 cycles. TCRdb re-analysed the 5' RACE reads in MiXCR, keeping a single row per CDR3 protein. The table includes about 2 million distinct CDR3 sequences, about 50% detected once. The V gene is TRBV6-2 or TRBV6-3, the J gene TRBJ2-1; 12 bases match TRBD2. The sequence came from a woman aged 40 to 49 in good health. The sample consisted of blood. Written as DNA, the CDR3 is TGTGTCAGCAGTACTAGCGGGGGGAGGAATGAGCAGTTCTTC. Amino acid sequence: CVSSTSGGRNEQFF.